The clone carrying this T cell receptor beta chain came up many times. Its antigen is unidentified. This entry comes from a study of human T cells and chemical hapten exposure. The study's findings and limits: There was a positive correlation between PT1 expanded TCR counts and patch test score. There was alopecia in the donors, so their immune response may differ from that of healthy people.

V dropped 6 bases and J dropped 1 base, with 15 bases sitting between them. The CDR3 runs 15 residues. Germline values: CDR1 MNHEY, CDR2 SVGEGT. The library put unique molecular identifiers onto individual cDNA molecules. TCRdb reprocessed the RACE reads with MiXCR, giving one entry per CDR3 protein. This sample has roughly 100,000 distinct CDR3 sequences, with 9% to 9.5% found just once. Sample time point: patch test 2, 6 weeks after DPC sensitization. Treatment meaning: therapeutic diphenylcyclopropenone sensitization with weekly scalp DPC. The sample here was whole blood, taken in connection with sensitization to the hapten diphenylcyclopropenone (DPC). The rearrangement links TRBV6-2 or TRBV6-3 to TRBJ1-1; D not certain. This clonotype originated in a woman aged 40-49 years with alopecia areata. Some clones in this sample may be carry-over from other donors' samples. DNA for the CDR3: TGTGCCAGCAGACCTAAGACGGAACGGAACACTGAAGCTTTCTTT. This encodes CASRPKTERNTEAFF.